Following are 7 T cell receptor beta chains from one sample sequenced in a study of shared clonotypes between healthy human individuals. Method: immunoSEQ multiplex PCR; TCRdb's copy keeps in-frame clones and lacks some. The sample carries a few million clones, 93% recorded once. Sequencing used naive CD4+ T cells from PBMCs. As for subset: CD45RA+ positively selected. Receptors originate from a man in his late teens or twenties in good health. Some clones in this sample may be carry-over from other donors' samples.

The V gene is TRBV29-1, the J gene TRBJ1-1, with a weak D call TRBD1 (5 bases). CDR1 is SQVTM, CDR2 ANQGSEA, per germline. The CDR3 has 14 amino acids. Trimming shortened V by 3 bases and J by 4 bases, and 15 bases separated the two germline ends. CDR3 coding DNA: TGCAGCGTTGATTTATTCTCTGGGGGCACTGAAGCTTTCTTT. Translated: CSVDLFSGGTEAFF.

The V call is TRBV19, the J call TRBJ2-2; D possibly corresponds to TRBD2 (5 bases). The CDR3 has 14 residues. The V end lost 6 bases, the J end lost 7 bases, and 15 bases lay between the germline ends. Germline V gives CDR1 LNHDA, CDR2 SQIVND (reference sequence). The CDR3 sequence is CASRRGLGSGELFF. The CDR3 nucleotides read TGTGCCAGTAGAAGAGGGTTAGGGAGCGGGGAGCTGTTTTTT. The full variable domain, in which reference TRBV19 and TRBJ2-2 provide the parts outside the CDR3, is DGGITQSPKYLFRKEGQNVTLSCEQNLNHDAMYWYRQDPGQGLRLIYYSQIVNDFQKGDIAEGYSVSREKKESFPLTVTSAQKNPTAFYLCASRRGLGSGELFFGEGSRLTVL.

This chain joins TRBV5-1 and TRBJ1-2; D is unresolved. Trimming left V 0 bases short and J 4 bases short, with 13 bases between. The CDR3 extends over 15 amino acids. CDR1 SGHRS and CDR2 YFSETQ come from the germline V gene. The CDR3 region is CASSLDVGVGYGYTF. CDR3 in DNA: TGCGCCAGCAGCTTGGATGTCGGGGTAGGCTATGGCTACACCTTC.

The chain employs TRBV7-9 and TRBJ2-3; 8 bases are a match to TRBD1. Germline V gene lookup returns CDR1 SEHNR and CDR2 FQNEAQ (reference sequence). The CDR3 is 16 amino acids. The ends lost 4 bases at V and 3 bases at J; junction bases unmatched: 9. The CDR3 sequence: CASSSGDRGETDTQYF. CDR3 coding DNA: TGTGCCAGCAGCTCCGGAGACAGGGGCGAGACAGATACGCAGTATTTT.

The chain joins TRBV6-5 to TRBJ2-2; no firm D call. This CDR3 is built from 14 residues. CDR1 MNHEY and CDR2 SVGAGI come from the germline V gene. V lost 7 bases and J 2 bases, leaving 11 bases between the germline ends. CDR3 protein: CASTRRTNTGELFF. In DNA form, the CDR3 reads TGTGCCAGCACCCGGCGAACAAACACCGGGGAGCTGTTTTTT.

The gene calls are TRBV28 and TRBJ2-7; D perhaps matches TRBD2 (6 bases). The CDR3 extends over 13 amino acids. Germline-derived CDR1 and CDR2 are MDHEN and SYDVKM. With 5 bases removed from V and 7 bases from J, the gap between germline ends came to 15 bases. DNA for the CDR3: TGTGCCAGCAGTGATCGGAGGGAAAGTGAGCAGTACTTC. Protein sequence: CASSDRRESEQYF.

The rearrangement joins TRBV10-3 to TRBJ2-5, with D tentatively TRBD1 or TRBD2 (5 bases each). Trimming cost V 10 bases and J 4 bases, with 22 bases left between them. This CDR3 comprises 15 residues. Germline CDR1 reads ENHRY; CDR2 reads SYGVKD. This CDR3 reads CATHDPEGPVETQYF. DNA for the CDR3: TGTGCCACACACGACCCTGAGGGGCCGGTAGAGACCCAGTACTTC.